The 13 T cell receptor beta chains presented below share a single source sample, sequenced in a study of T cell responses to AZD1222 COVID-19 vaccine. Sequencing used immunoSEQ multiplex PCR; TCRdb keeps in-frame clones, though not all of them. There are 150,000 or so clones in the sample; roughly 91% occur only once, and over 1.1% lies in the top ten. Sequences were derived from peripheral blood, sampled on day 0 of AZD1222 vaccination. These receptor sequences come from an adult in good health.

Here the CDR3 reads CATSDGQGHTGELFF. The CDR3 bases are TGTGCCACCAGTGATGGGCAGGGGCACACCGGGGAGCTGTTTTTT. The chain has TRBV24-1 and TRBJ2-2; D perhaps matches TRBD1 (6 bases). The germline gives CDR1 KGHDR, CDR2 SFDVKD. The CDR3 totals 15 residues. Trimming pared 3 bases from V and 3 bases from J, leaving 10 bases between.

V usage is TRBV27 and J usage is TRBJ2-7, with a weak D call TRBD1 (5 bases). The CDR3 length is 13 residues. Trimming shortened V by 3 bases and J by 2 bases, and 8 bases separated the two germline ends. The germline CDR1 and CDR2 sequences are MNHEY and SMNVEV (reference sequence). Written as DNA, the CDR3 is TGTGCCAGCAGTTTTATAGGGGCCTACGAGCAGTACTTC. It translates to CASSFIGAYEQYF.

The V gene is TRBV11-3, the J gene TRBJ2-7, with 8 bases fitting TRBD1. CDR3 length: 13 residues. V was clipped by 1 base and J by 7 bases; unmatched bases: 3. Looked up from germline, CDR1 is SGHNT and CDR2 is YENEEA. DNA of the CDR3: TGTGCCAGCAGCTTAGGTACAGGGGGAGAGCAGTACTTC. Amino acid sequence: CASSLGTGGEQYF.

The J gene is TRBJ2-3, the V gene TRBV4-3; 9 nucleotides line up with TRBD1. Unmatched junction bases numbered 9, after V lost 1 base and J lost 4 bases. The CDR3 length is 17 residues. The germline CDR1 and CDR2 sequences are LGHNA and YSLEER. The CDR3 region has the DNA TGCGCCAGCAGCCAAGCTCATGGGACAGGGCTTTCAGATACGCAGTATTTT. Translated, it gives CASSQAHGTGLSDTQYF.

The rearrangement links TRBV7-9 to TRBJ1-5; D is perhaps TRBD1 (5 bases). The CDR3 is 14 amino acids. In germline, CDR1 is SEHNR, CDR2 FQNEAQ (reference sequence). V was clipped by 1 base and J by 4 bases, with 8 bases between them. The CDR3 DNA reads TGTGCCAGCAGCTTAGGGACAAGTAATCAGCCCCAGCATTTT. It codes for CASSLGTSNQPQHF.

This clone came up once. The chain combines TRBV2 with TRBJ2-7, with D possibly called TRBD1 or TRBD2 (5 bases each). The CDR3 is 14 residues long. V was shortened by 3 bases and J by 4 bases, with 13 bases between the two germline ends. Germline CDR1 reads SNHLY; CDR2 reads FYNNEI. The chain's CDR3 is CASSESGPPYEQYF. CDR3 in DNA: TGTGCCAGCAGTGAGTCGGGACCGCCTTACGAGCAGTACTTC.

The chain is built from TRBV5-1 and TRBJ2-7; D remains ambiguous. Trimming removed 0 bases at V and 0 bases at J, with 13 bases between. CDR1 and CDR2 (germline): SGHRS, YFSETQ. This CDR3 contains 16 residues. The CDR3 bases are TGCGCCAGCAGCTTGGGGGTTGGTGTAAACTCCTACGAGCAGTACTTC. The encoded protein is CASSLGVGVNSYEQYF.

The gene calls are TRBV9 and TRBJ2-1; D perhaps matches TRBD2 (7 bases). Per germline, CDR1 SGDLS and CDR2 YYNGEE. CDR3 length: 17 residues. Deletions cut 0 bases from V and 0 bases from J, with 13 bases between. The CDR3 nucleotides are TGTGCCAGCAGCGTAGGTGGGGGGGCCAGCTCCTACAATGAGCAGTTCTTC. Its protein is CASSVGGGASSYNEQFF. The variable domain in full, with the rest retrieved from reference TRBV9 and TRBJ2-1, is DSGVTQTPKHLITATGQRVTLRCSPRSGDLSVYWYQQSLDQGLQFLIQYYNGEERAKGNILERFSAQQFPDLHSELNLSSLELGDSALYFCASSVGGGASSYNEQFFGPGTRLTVL.

The V call is TRBV24-1, the J call TRBJ2-1; either TRBD1 or TRBD2 may supply D (6 bases each). V was shortened by 2 bases and J by 2 bases, with 12 bases between the two germline ends. Per the germline V gene, CDR1 is KGHDR and CDR2 is SFDVKD. CDR3 length equals 16 residues. In DNA form, the CDR3 reads TGTGCCACCAGTGATTCTTCGGGGGCAACCTACAATGAGCAGTTCTTC. Protein product: CATSDSSGATYNEQFF.

This chain connects TRBV18 to TRBJ2-7, with TRBD2 as a possible D gene (7 bases). V was clipped by 2 bases and J by 0 bases, with 11 bases between them. The CDR3 loop spans 15 amino acids. Germline V gives CDR1 KGHSH, CDR2 LQKENI. As DNA, the CDR3 is TGTGCCAGCTCACCAGGGGGGGGCGGCTCCTACGAGCAGTACTTC. As protein: CASSPGGGGSYEQYF. Based on the CDR3 plus reference TRBV18 and TRBJ2-7, the full variable domain is NAGVMQNPRHLVRRRGQEARLRCSPMKGHSHVYWYRQLPEEGLKFMVYLQKENIIDESGMPKERFSAEFPKEGPSILRIQQVVRGDSAAYFCASSPGGGGSYEQYFGPGTRLTVT.

As DNA, the CDR3 is TGTGCCAGTAGTCGGGACAGGGACAATGAAAAACTGTTTTTT. Protein sequence: CASSRDRDNEKLFF. This chain connects TRBV19 to TRBJ1-4; the match to TRBD1 covers 9 bases. Per germline, CDR1 LNHDA and CDR2 SQIVND (reference sequence). V lost 5 bases to trimming and J lost 5 bases; unmatched junction nucleotides: 3. This CDR3 spans 14 amino acids.

V and J are TRBV18 and TRBJ2-7; 8 bases are shared with TRBD1. Germline V CDR1 and CDR2: KGHSH, LQKENI. The CDR3 length is 15 residues. V was clipped by 0 bases and J by 6 bases; unmatched bases: 7. In DNA form, the CDR3 reads TGTGCCAGCTCACCACCGCAGGGGGCTTCGGGCGAGCAGTACTTC. It yields the protein CASSPPQGASGEQYF.

The chain combines TRBV7-6 with TRBJ2-3, with D hard to call. The ends were cut back, 4 bases at V and 4 bases at J, with 15 bases in the middle. Germline lookup yields CDR1 SGHVS and CDR2 FNYEAQ. The CDR3 spans 15 residues. The CDR3 is CASSSLGRVPDTQYF. The CDR3 bases are TGTGCCAGCAGCTCATTGGGCCGGGTTCCAGATACGCAGTATTTT.